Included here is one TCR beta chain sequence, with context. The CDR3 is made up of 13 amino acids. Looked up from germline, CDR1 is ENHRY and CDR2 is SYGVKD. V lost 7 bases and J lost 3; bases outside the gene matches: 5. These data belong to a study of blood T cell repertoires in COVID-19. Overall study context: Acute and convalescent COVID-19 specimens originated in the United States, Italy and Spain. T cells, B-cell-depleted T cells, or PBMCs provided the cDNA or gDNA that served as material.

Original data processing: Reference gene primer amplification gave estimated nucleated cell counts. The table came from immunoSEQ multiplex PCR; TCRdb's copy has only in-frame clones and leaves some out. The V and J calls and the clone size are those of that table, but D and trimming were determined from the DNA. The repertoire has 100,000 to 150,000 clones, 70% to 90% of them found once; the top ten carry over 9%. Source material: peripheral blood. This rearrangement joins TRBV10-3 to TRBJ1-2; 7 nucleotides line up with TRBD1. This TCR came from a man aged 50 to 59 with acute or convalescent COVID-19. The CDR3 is CAIKAGTDYGYTF. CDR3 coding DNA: TGTGCCATCAAGGCAGGGACAGACTATGGCTACACCTTC.